Shown below are 6 T cell receptor beta chains from a single sample sequenced in a study of T cells in localized non-small cell lung cancer. The table came from immunoSEQ multiplex PCR; TCRdb's copy has only in-frame clones and leaves some out. In the table there are about 40,000 clones, about 86% of which are singletons. The source was peripheral blood, collected before any cancer treatment. These receptors all stem from a man aged 40 to 70 with stage I lung adenocarcinoma.

The gene calls are TRBV6-5 and TRBJ2-7; 9 nucleotides line up with TRBD2. The ends lost 5 bases at V and 4 bases at J; junction bases unmatched: 9. The V gene's germline CDR1 is MNHEY and CDR2 SVGAGI. This CDR3 region has 15 residues. CDR3 amino acids: CASSTRSGGTYEQYF. The CDR3 DNA is TGTGCCAGCAGTACCCGTAGCGGGGGTACATACGAGCAGTACTTC.

The chain links TRBV9 to TRBJ2-5; D might be TRBD2 (5 bases). V lost 4 bases to trimming and J lost 7 bases, with 11 bases between them. The CDR3 sequence is 12 residues long. Germline CDR1 is SGDLS and CDR2 is YYNGEE. The CDR3: CASSPPRGTQYF. The CDR3 DNA reads TGTGCCAGCAGCCCTCCCCGGGGGACCCAGTACTTC.

The CDR3 region is CASSNRQGPNYGYTF. The DNA for the CDR3 is TGTGCCAGCAGCAATCGGCAGGGCCCTAACTATGGCTACACCTTC. The V and J genes are TRBV21-1 and TRBJ1-2; the table calls TRBD1, which could not be checked here. TRBV21-1 is noted as a pseudogene. The CDR3 extends over 15 amino acids.

The CDR3 sequence is CASSRTSGYNEQFF. DNA of the CDR3: TGTGCCAGCAGCAGGACTAGCGGCTACAATGAGCAGTTCTTC. The chain combines TRBV5-5 with TRBJ2-1, with TRBD2 matching over 10 bases. The germline V gene has CDR1 SGHKS and CDR2 YYEKEE (reference sequence). Trimming removed 4 bases from V and 3 bases from J; junction bases left unmatched: 1. The CDR3 is 14 residues long.

This sequence joins TRBV7-1 and TRBJ2-7, with 11 bases identical to TRBD2. TRBV7-1 is recorded as an ORF, its role being uncertain. The junction had 8 bases not matched to a gene; V was cut back by 5 bases and J by 5 bases. The CDR3 totals 15 residues. CDR3 region: CASSVATSGIDEQYF. The CDR3 DNA follows: TGTGCCAGCAGCGTCGCGACTAGCGGGATCGACGAGCAGTACTTC.

This sequence joins TRBV11-2 and TRBJ1-1; 7 bases are shared with TRBD1. The CDR3 spans 16 residues. The germline V gene encodes CDR1 SGHAT and CDR2 FQNNGV. V trimming: 5 bases; J trimming: 1 base; junction bases outside the gene matches: 10. The CDR3 protein is CASSQMGQPRNTEAFF. CDR3 DNA sequence: TGTGCCAGCAGCCAAATGGGACAGCCAAGGAACACTGAAGCTTTCTTT.